The 23 T cell receptor beta chains presented below share a single source sample, sequenced in a study of T cells in Graves' hyperthyroidism and ophthalmopathy. RNA transcripts yielded amplified TCR beta CDR3 regions. The primer set for the first-round RT-PCR of the TCR CDR3 was HTBI. TCRdb processed the multiplex PCR reads anew with MiXCR; each CDR3 protein has one entry. The table shows some 570,000 distinct CDR3 sequences, with 13% to 15% occurring only once. The sample was blood. The receptors derive from a woman aged 18 to 35 with Graves' ophthalmopathy.

The table lists this clonotype with a few counts. The J gene is TRBJ2-7, the V gene TRBV6-4, with unresolved D. The germline V gene has CDR1 MRHNA and CDR2 SNTAGT. This CDR3 contains 15 residues. Trimming removed 5 bases at V and 2 bases at J, with 16 bases between. The CDR3 sequence: CASSLRQSLTYEQYF. The DNA for the CDR3 is TGTGCCAGCAGTCTTCGGCAAAGCTTGACCTACGAGCAGTACTTC.

This clonotype was seen only a few times. This chain links TRBV6-2 or TRBV6-3 with TRBJ2-1; D unclear. This CDR3 region has 17 residues. The V gene's germline CDR1 is MNHEY and CDR2 SVGEGT. The V end lost 5 bases, the J end lost 4 bases, and 21 bases lay between the germline ends. The CDR3 sequence: CASSIRAPVVVYNEQFF. DNA of the CDR3: TGTGCCAGCAGTATCCGGGCCCCAGTCGTGGTATACAATGAGCAGTTCTTC.

This clonotype was recorded at least ten times. This chain joins TRBV11-2 and TRBJ2-1; 9 bases align to TRBD2. The CDR3 length is 16 residues. CDR1 SGHAT and CDR2 FQNNGV come from the germline V gene. The V and J ends lost 5 bases and 7 bases, in that order; junction bases with no gene match: 12. Here the CDR3 reads CASSLGGSGSINEQFF. CDR3 coding DNA: TGTGCCAGCAGCCTAGGTGGTAGCGGGAGTATAAATGAGCAGTTCTTC.

This chain uses TRBV29-1 with TRBJ1-5; TRBD1 matches at 7 bases. The CDR3 sequence is 12 residues long. The germline V gene encodes CDR1 SQVTM and CDR2 ANQGSEA. Trimming removed 7 bases from V and 4 bases from J; junction bases left unmatched: 4. CDR3 amino acids: CSGRGPNQPQHF. The CDR3 DNA is TGCAGCGGGAGGGGGCCTAATCAGCCCCAGCATTTT.

This clonotype was picked up many times. The V and J genes are TRBV12-3 or TRBV12-4 and TRBJ1-1, with D possibly being TRBD1 (6 bases). V was pared by 6 bases and J by 5 bases, with 13 bases between. The CDR3 runs to 13 residues. For the CDR3, the DNA is TGTGCCAGCAGACAGGGACGAAAGACTGAAGCTTTCTTT. Translation gives CASRQGRKTEAFF.

This clonotype has just a few counts. The CDR3 reads CASSATSGGLLGNEQFF. CDR3 nucleotide sequence: TGTGCCAGCAGCGCTACTAGCGGGGGGCTGCTCGGCAATGAGCAGTTCTTC. The gene calls are TRBV27 and TRBJ2-1, with 12 bases aligning to TRBD2. Germline loops: CDR1 MNHEY, CDR2 SMNVEV (reference sequence). CDR3 length equals 17 residues. J gave up 6 bases and V 6 bases, and 12 bases lay outside the gene matches.

This clonotype was seen ten or more times. The chain carries TRBV4-3 and TRBJ1-1, with D possibly TRBD1 on 5 matching bases. The ends were cut back, 3 bases at V and 5 bases at J, with 10 bases in the middle. CDR1 is LGHNA and CDR2 is YSLEER in the germline V gene. This CDR3 has 13 amino acids. CDR3 sequence: CASSHQAGTEAFF. The CDR3 nucleotides are TGCGCCAGCAGCCACCAGGCAGGGACTGAAGCTTTCTTT.

The rearrangement links TRBV25-1 to TRBJ1-2; 9 positions match TRBD1. Germline CDR1 reads MGHDK; CDR2 reads SYGVNS. J gave up 3 bases and V 7 bases, and 9 bases lay outside the gene matches. The CDR3 contains 15 residues. CDR3 loop: CASKTGQGIDYGYTF. In DNA, the CDR3 is TGTGCCAGCAAAACCGGACAGGGGATTGACTATGGCTACACCTTC.

The CDR3, as DNA: TGTGCCAGCAGTGAGGCGGGCTTAACTAATGAAAAACTGTTTTTT. This gives the protein CASSEAGLTNEKLFF. This chain connects TRBV6-2 or TRBV6-3 to TRBJ1-4; D unclear. This CDR3 is built from 15 residues. V lost 5 bases and J 1 base, leaving 11 bases between the germline ends. From germline, CDR1 is MNHEY and CDR2 SVGEGT.

This clonotype came up a few times. The chain recombines TRBV6-9 with TRBJ1-2; D remains ambiguous. Trimming shortened V by 3 bases and J by 8 bases, and 7 bases separated the two germline ends. Germline CDR1 reads MNHGY; CDR2 reads SVAAGI. The CDR3 has 11 amino acids. CDR3 loop: CASSYGLGYTF. DNA of the CDR3: TGTGCCAGCAGTTACGGTTTGGGCTACACCTTC.

A word on this clonotype: One base away lies a much larger clone, so this may be a sequencing read error. The chain has TRBV5-8 and TRBJ2-7; D remains ambiguous. The CDR3 length is 13 residues. V was clipped by 5 bases and J by 3 bases, with 12 bases between them. Germline values: CDR1 SGHTS, CDR2 YDEGEE. CDR3 nucleotide sequence: TGTGCCAGCAGTCCCAAGGCAGACTACGAGCAGTACTTC. It yields the protein CASSPKADYEQYF.

This clonotype was counted only a few times. The rearrangement joins TRBV7-8 to TRBJ2-3; 13 bases line up with TRBD2. Germline values: CDR1 SGHVS, CDR2 FQNEAQ. V lost 2 bases to trimming and J lost 7 bases; unmatched junction nucleotides: 3. This CDR3 spans 15 amino acids. In nucleotides, the CDR3 is TGTGCCAGCAGCTTACCGGGACTAGCGGGGTATACGCAGTATTTT. This codes for CASSLPGLAGYTQYF.

This chain uses TRBV27 with TRBJ1-6; D gene uncertain. Germline loops: CDR1 MNHEY, CDR2 SMNVEV (reference sequence). Trimming removed 2 bases at V and 10 bases at J, with 18 bases between. This CDR3 has 16 amino acids. CDR3 loop: CASSLKPGAWFSPLHF. DNA of the CDR3: TGTGCCAGCAGTTTAAAACCGGGAGCCTGGTTCTCACCCCTCCACTTT.

There are a few counts of this clonotype. V and J are TRBV19 and TRBJ2-1, with 8 bases aligning to TRBD1. This CDR3 region has 14 residues. The trim removed 3 bases at V and 6 bases at J, leaving 4 bases unmatched. Germline values: CDR1 LNHDA, CDR2 SQIVND (reference sequence). The CDR3 coding sequence is TGTGCCAGTAGTATTCAGGGGGCGGGCAATGAGCAGTTCTTC. Its protein product is CASSIQGAGNEQFF. Filled out from reference TRBV19 and TRBJ2-1, the complete variable domain reads DGGITQSPKYLFRKEGQNVTLSCEQNLNHDAMYWYRQDPGQGLRLIYYSQIVNDFQKGDIAEGYSVSREKKESFPLTVTSAQKNPTAFYLCASSIQGAGNEQFFGPGTRLTVL.

Concerning this clonotype: A much larger clone is a single base away; this may be a read error. The chain recombines TRBV4-2 with TRBJ2-7; TRBD1 matches at 11 bases. The CDR3 runs to 15 residues. The germline V gene encodes CDR1 LGHNA and CDR2 YNFKEQ. In DNA, the CDR3 is TGTGCCAGCAGCCAAGACCGGACAGGGGGCTACAAGCAGTACTTC. Its protein is CASSQDRTGGYKQYF.

About this clonotype itself: Since a much larger clone is just one base distant, this may be a read error. The chain is built from TRBV12-3 or TRBV12-4 and TRBJ2-7, with D perhaps matching TRBD1 or TRBD2 (6 bases each). The CDR3 contains 14 residues. The CDR3 here is CASRPRTGAYEQHF. The CDR3 region has the DNA TGTGCCAGCAGACCGCGGACGGGGGCCTACGAGCAGCACTTC.

There are many counts of this clonotype. CDR3 DNA: TGCAGCGCCGTACAAGGTGGGGCAGGAGAGACCCAGTACTTC. This translates into CSAVQGGAGETQYF. The V call is TRBV29-1, the J call TRBJ2-5, with a weak D call TRBD1 (5 bases). Germline V gene data show CDR1 as SQVTM and CDR2 as ANQGSEA. The CDR3 extends over 14 amino acids. V lost 7 bases to trimming and J lost 4 bases, with 19 bases between them.

The chain uses TRBV13 and TRBJ1-5; possibly TRBD1 for D (6 bases). The CDR3 contains 14 residues. CDR1 and CDR2 (germline): PRHDT, FYEKMQ (reference sequence). Trimming cost V 5 bases and J 9 bases, with 17 bases left between them. The CDR3 sequence is CASSTRDNLGPQHF. The CDR3 DNA reads TGTGCCAGCAGCACCCGGGACAACTTGGGGCCCCAGCATTTT.

This clonotype appeared many times. This sequence joins TRBV4-1 and TRBJ2-3; 7 nucleotides line up with TRBD1. The CDR3 is 15 amino acids. J was trimmed by 4 bases and V by 5 bases; bases with no gene match: 9. Germline V CDR1 and CDR2: MGHRA, YSYEKL. CDR3 in amino acids: CASSSRRQGSDTQYF. The CDR3 DNA is TGCGCCAGCAGCTCCCGACGACAGGGATCAGATACGCAGTATTTT.

This clonotype was recorded at least ten times. The rearrangement joins TRBV6-1 to TRBJ2-5, with D tentatively TRBD2 (5 bases). Germline V CDR1 and CDR2: MNHNS, SASEGT. V lost 8 bases and J lost 4, with 14 bases in between. This CDR3 comprises 13 residues. The CDR3: CASRGFSLETQYF. The CDR3 DNA is TGTGCCAGCCGGGGTTTTTCCTTAGAGACCCAGTACTTC.

This clonotype was seen many times. This sequence joins TRBV20-1 and TRBJ2-3, with 10 bases that match TRBD2. This CDR3 has 16 amino acids. J gave up 6 bases and V 0 bases, and 9 bases lay outside the gene matches. Germline CDR1 and CDR2: DFQATT and SNEGSKA (reference sequence). The CDR3 here is CSARDRASGSRDTQYF. CDR3 coding DNA: TGCAGTGCTAGAGATAGGGCTAGCGGGAGTAGGGATACGCAGTATTTT.

This clonotype appeared many times. The rearrangement uses TRBV7-8 and TRBJ2-7, with 14 positions matching TRBD2. Germline V gene data show CDR1 as SGHVS and CDR2 as FQNEAQ. This CDR3 spans 18 amino acids. V lost 4 bases to trimming and J lost 5 bases; unmatched junction nucleotides: 13. For the CDR3, the DNA is TGTGCCAGCAGCTCCCCGGGGACTAGCGGGGGTCTCGGCCACGAGCAGTACTTC. Translated, it gives CASSSPGTSGGLGHEQYF.

J is TRBJ1-1 and V is TRBV19; D may be TRBD1 (5 bases). V was shortened by 3 bases and J by 4 bases, with 12 bases between the two germline ends. The length of the CDR3 is 14 residues. In germline, CDR1 is LNHDA, CDR2 SQIVND (reference sequence). CDR3 loop: CASSIRASGTEAFF. The CDR3 DNA reads as TGTGCCAGTAGTATCAGGGCTTCGGGCACTGAAGCTTTCTTT.